The clone carrying this TCR beta chain has just a few counts. This sample stems from a study of blood T cells in healthy people across ages. Then a second PCR, running roughly 7 to 11 cycles, was carried out with a sample-barcoded 5' primer and a J-beta primer mix. TCRdb passed the 5' RACE reads through MiXCR, listing each CDR3 protein once. This table holds 650,000 to 1,000,000 distinct CDR3 sequences, roughly 34% found once. This CDR3 comprises 15 residues. Germline CDR1 and CDR2: LGHDT and YNNKEL (reference sequence). With 0 bases removed from V and 3 bases from J, the gap between germline ends came to 10 bases.

The sample consisted of blood. This receptor was taken from a man aged 18 to 29 in good health. The chain uses TRBV3-1 and TRBJ2-3, with no clear D. The DNA for the CDR3 is TGTGCCAGCAGCCAAGATATACCGACAACAGATACGCAGTATTTT. Translating gives CASSQDIPTTDTQYF.